This record concerns one TCR beta chain sequence. The sample originates from a study of blood T cells in healthy people across ages. The V gene lost 4 bases and the J gene lost 7 bases, with 14 bases spanning the gap. The CDR3 length is 13 residues. Germline lookup yields CDR1 DFQATT and CDR2 SNEGSKA (reference sequence). Primed by a sample-barcoded 5' primer and a J-beta primer mix, a second PCR proceeded for about 7 to 11 cycles. Via MiXCR, TCRdb re-called the 5' RACE reads, giving one row per CDR3 protein. The sample has around 1,600,000 distinct CDR3 sequences; about 45% are singletons. The TCR comes from a woman younger than 35 in good health. The specimen sequenced was blood. V and J are TRBV20-1 and TRBJ2-1; a possible D gene is TRBD1 (5 bases). The CDR3: CSATQGVLNEQFF. The CDR3 bases are TGCAGTGCTACACAAGGGGTATTGAATGAGCAGTTCTTC.